This T cell receptor (beta chain) was profiled in a study of CD8+CD57+ T cells in acquired aplastic anemia. Profiling of TCR beta VDJ combinations and CDR3 sequences used genomic DNA as template. TCRdb reprocessed the reads via MiXCR and lists one record per CDR3 protein. Among a few hundred thousand distinct CDR3 sequences listed, 45% to 70% were seen once. The receptor was isolated from a human donor with severe aplastic anemia or a healthy control (not recorded which). Input material: sorted CD4+, CD8+, or CD8+CD57+ T cells (not recorded which) from PBMCs.

Here the CDR3 reads CASSFGAQTTEAFF. CDR3 nucleotides: TGTGCCAGCAGTTTCGGGGCGCAAACCACTGAAGCTTTCTTT. V and J are TRBV12-3 or TRBV12-4 and TRBJ1-1; D perhaps matches TRBD1 (5 bases). There are 14 residues in the CDR3. V lost 3 bases to trimming and J lost 4 bases, with 12 bases between them.